These 31 T cell receptor beta chains originate from one sample sequenced in a study of immune characterization of retroperitoneal liposarcoma. TCRdb called the PCR reads again in MiXCR, with one record for every CDR3 protein. The table has 6,000 to 7,000 distinct CDR3 sequences, approximately 29% seen once; the top ten hold under 45%. The source material was blood. These TCRs come from a male donor with retroperitoneal liposarcoma.

In its sample, this clonotype was seen many times. The V gene is TRBV12-3 or TRBV12-4, the J gene TRBJ2-1; tentatively, D is TRBD1 (6 bases). This CDR3 spans 14 amino acids. The V and J ends lost 6 bases and 13 bases respectively, with 22 bases between them. CDR3 sequence reads: CASSLQGVVETQFF. The DNA for the CDR3 is TGTGCCAGCAGCTTACAGGGTGTAGTCGAGACCCAGTTCTTC.

In this sample, this clonotype is large. The chain joins TRBV7-2 to TRBJ2-7; no clear D. This CDR3 has 14 residues. Trimming took off 5 bases at V and 2 bases at J, with 13 bases between the two ends. The germline gives CDR1 SGHTA, CDR2 FQGNSA. CDR3 sequence reads: CASSTSGPPYEQYF. As DNA, the CDR3 is TGTGCCAGCAGCACCTCCGGTCCCCCCTACGAGCAGTACTTC.

Of note for this clonotype: It may be a read error: a sequence one base away is much more abundant. The CDR3 does not end in the conserved phenylalanine or tryptophan, so this is likely a read error. CDR3 nucleotide sequence: TGTGCCAGCAGCTTGGGACTAGCGGGGATCAATGAGCAGTACTCC. Protein product: CASSLGLAGINEQYS. The chain is built from TRBV7-6 and TRBJ2-1; 13 nucleotides agree with TRBD2. Judging by the DNA end, TRBJ2-7 fits better; the J call may be wrong. Looked up from germline, CDR1 is SGHVS and CDR2 is FNYEAQ. The length of the CDR3 is 15 residues.

A word on this clonotype: At one boundary the junction diverges from the germline segment, which might be a read error. The V call is TRBV4-1, the J call TRBJ2-5, with D possibly matching TRBD2 (5 bases). The CDR3 has 17 residues. Germline V CDR1 and CDR2: MGHRA, YSYEKL. This CDR3 is CASSQDQAGSSQETQYF. The CDR3 nucleotides read TGTGCCAGCAGCCAAGATCAGGCGGGCTCCTCTCAAGAGACCCAGTACTTC.

Many counts were recorded for this clonotype. One end of the junction varies from germline; a read error may be responsible. The V call is TRBV6-1, the J call TRBJ2-5; no clear D gene. CDR1 MNHNS and CDR2 SASEGT come from the germline V gene. This CDR3 comprises 13 residues. The CDR3 DNA reads as TGTGCCAGCAGCTCCCGACCCCAAGGGACCCAGTACTTC. This codes for CASSSRPQGTQYF.

The J gene is TRBJ2-2, the V gene TRBV6-2 or TRBV6-3, with 9 bases lining up with TRBD2. Germline V gene sequence: CDR1 MNHEY, CDR2 SVGEGT. The CDR3 runs 17 residues. J gave up 3 bases and V 2 bases, and 7 bases lay outside the gene matches. The CDR3 coding sequence is TGTGCCAGCAGTTACGAAAGCGGGGGGAAGGACACCGGGGAGCTGTTTTTT. This gives the protein CASSYESGGKDTGELFF.

This rearrangement joins TRBV12-3 or TRBV12-4 to TRBJ1-1; D remains unclear. The CDR3 runs 12 residues. V was clipped by 6 bases and J by 4 bases, with 9 bases between them. The CDR3 sequence is CASSRTITEAFF. DNA of the CDR3: TGTGCCAGCAGCCGGACGATCACTGAAGCTTTCTTT.

This clonotype was observed a single time. The CDR3 end shows no conserved phenylalanine or tryptophan, and so a read error is likely. The DNA is left out, because the CDR3 cannot be placed on it with certainty; the CDR3 is given as TCRdb lists it. The rearrangement joins TRBV7-3 to TRBJ2-6; TRBD1 reflects the table's D call only, with no check against the DNA. The CDR3 sequence runs 13 residues, both termini included. Germline CDR1 and CDR2: SGHTA and FQGTGA. CDR3 residues: CASRRVPEQYFGA.

CDR3 DNA sequence: TGTGCCAGCAGCGCAATCGGCGCAGATACGCAGTATTTT. Protein product: CASSAIGADTQYF. The chain is built from TRBV9 and TRBJ2-3; no firm D call. V was pared by 3 bases and J by 4 bases, with 9 bases between. This CDR3 has 13 amino acids. Germline values: CDR1 SGDLS, CDR2 YYNGEE.

The V gene is TRBV20-1, the J gene TRBJ2-7; no clear D gene. The germline CDR1 and CDR2 sequences are DFQATT and SNEGSKA (reference sequence). Trimming left V 4 bases short and J 6 bases short, with 13 bases between. The CDR3 has 12 amino acids. The CDR3 loop is CSATRGASEQYF. CDR3 sequence (DNA): TGCAGTGCTACCCGAGGAGCGTCCGAGCAGTACTTC.

There are many counts of this clonotype. The chain combines TRBV5-5 with TRBJ2-5; TRBD2 is a possible D gene (6 bases). The CDR3 extends over 16 amino acids. The germline CDR1 and CDR2 sequences are SGHKS and YYEKEE (reference sequence). Trimming shortened V by 3 bases and J by 4 bases, and 19 bases separated the two germline ends. The CDR3 region is CASSSSTSIGGETQYF. The CDR3 nucleotides read TGTGCCAGCAGCTCCTCGACTAGTATTGGAGGAGAGACCCAGTACTTC.

On this clonotype: One end of the junction fails to match germline, which may point to a read error. The chain joins TRBV7-6 to TRBJ1-4, with D possibly being TRBD1 (6 bases). The CDR3 length is 15 residues. CDR1 is SGHVS, CDR2 FNYEAQ, per germline. CDR3 residues: CASSPFRGGDEKLFF. CDR3 nucleotide sequence: TGTGCTAGCAGCCCCTTCAGGGGTGGCGATGAAAAACTGTTTTTT.

This clonotype was seen ten or more times. CDR3 protein: CASSLDGPWRETQYF. DNA of the CDR3: TGTGCCAGCAGCTTAGATGGACCTTGGCGGGAGACCCAGTACTTC. V usage is TRBV7-2 and J usage is TRBJ2-1; D ambiguous. The J call could be wrong; TRBJ2-5 is a better fit for the DNA end. This CDR3 has 15 amino acids. Germline-derived CDR1 and CDR2 are SGHTA and FQGNSA.

The chain carries TRBV6-1 and TRBJ1-6; maybe TRBD1 (5 bases). V shed 1 base and J shed 7 bases, with 8 bases lying between them. The CDR3 is 14 amino acids. Germline CDR1 and CDR2: MNHNS and SASEGT. CDR3 DNA: TGTGCCAGCAGTGAAGGCGGGGGGAATTCACCCCTCCACTTT. It specifies CASSEGGGNSPLHF.

The chain joins TRBV12-3 or TRBV12-4 to TRBJ2-3; 13 positions match TRBD2. The J segment lost 5 bases and the V segment lost 6 bases, leaving 11 bases of the junction unmatched. CDR3 length: 17 residues. The DNA for the CDR3 is TGTGCCAGCAGCGGCGGACTAGCGGGAGAATCCGAAGATACGCAGTATTTT. Its protein is CASSGGLAGESEDTQYF.

This chain connects TRBV7-6 to TRBJ2-1; weak D call: TRBD1 (5 bases). CDR3 length: 14 residues. With 2 bases removed from V and 8 bases from J, the gap between germline ends came to 13 bases. The germline CDR1 and CDR2 sequences are SGHVS and FNYEAQ. Here the CDR3 reads CASSLSGFGDEQFF. For the CDR3, the DNA is TGTGCCAGCAGCTTATCAGGGTTTGGCGATGAGCAGTTCTTC. Based on the CDR3 plus reference TRBV7-6 and TRBJ2-1, the full variable domain is GAGVSQSPRYKVTKRGQDVALRCDPISGHVSLYWYRQALGQGPEFLTYFNYEAQQDKSGLPNDRFSAERPEGSISTLTIQRTEQRDSAMYRCASSLSGFGDEQFFGPGTRLTVL.

The rearrangement uses TRBV27 and TRBJ2-1; 9 bases align to TRBD1. CDR1 MNHEY and CDR2 SMNVEV come from the germline V gene (reference sequence). Trimming took 6 bases from V and 9 from J; bases not matched to a gene: 9. The CDR3 has 14 amino acids. In DNA, the CDR3 is TGTGCCAGCAGGACGGACAGGGGAGGACGTGAGCAGTTCTTC. Encoded protein: CASRTDRGGREQFF.

By its share, this clonotype is medium-sized. The rearrangement links TRBV27 to TRBJ1-6; D uncertain. Deletions cut 5 bases from V and 8 bases from J, with 16 bases between. This CDR3 comprises 15 residues. CDR1 MNHEY and CDR2 SMNVEV come from the germline V gene (reference sequence). This CDR3 reads CASSPTTTLDSPLHF. The CDR3 nucleotides read TGTGCCAGCAGTCCAACCACGACCTTGGATTCACCCCTCCACTTT.

A remark on this clonotype: Being one base from a much bigger clone, this may be a read error. The chain recombines TRBV25-1 with TRBJ1-2, with D unresolved. The CDR3 length is 15 residues. V lost 5 bases and J 0 bases, leaving 13 bases between the germline ends. Germline V gives CDR1 MGHDK, CDR2 SYGVNS. CDR3 region: CASSNTWAANYGYTF. The DNA for the CDR3 is TGTGCCAGCAGTAACACATGGGCAGCTAACTATGGCTACACCTTC.

V usage is TRBV6-1 and J usage is TRBJ2-7; D gene ambiguous. In germline, CDR1 is MNHNS, CDR2 SASEGT. V was shortened by 2 bases and J by 4 bases, with 3 bases between the two germline ends. This CDR3 has 11 amino acids. In nucleotides, the CDR3 is TGTGCCAGCAGTGAAACTTACGAGCAGTACTTC. This encodes CASSETYEQYF.

Only a few counts were recorded for this clonotype. This rearrangement joins TRBV6-5 to TRBJ2-5, with 10 bases lining up with TRBD1. The trim removed 6 bases at V and 5 bases at J, leaving 6 bases unmatched. CDR1 is MNHEY and CDR2 is SVGAGI in the germline V gene. CDR3 length: 14 residues. The CDR3 coding sequence is TGTGCCAGCAGAAGGACAGGGGGTTTGGAGACCCAGTACTTC. It codes for CASRRTGGLETQYF.

The V gene is TRBV7-7, the J gene TRBJ2-1; 12 nucleotides agree with TRBD2. The J segment lost 6 bases and the V segment lost 5 bases, leaving 5 bases of the junction unmatched. The CDR3 runs 15 residues. Germline V gene lookup returns CDR1 SSHAT and CDR2 FNYEAQ (reference sequence). The CDR3 bases are TGTGCCAGCAGCCCCCTAGCGGGAGGGGGCAATGAGCAGTTCTTC. It specifies CASSPLAGGGNEQFF.

This clonotype has at least ten counts. The CDR3 here is CASTSPGLSFEAFF. The CDR3 DNA sequence: TGTGCCAGCACTTCCCCGGGTCTATCATTTGAAGCTTTCTTT. The chain couples TRBV6-1 to TRBJ1-1; no clear D gene. V lost 7 bases, J lost 7 bases, and 19 bases lay in between. Germline loops: CDR1 MNHNS, CDR2 SASEGT. This CDR3 region has 14 residues.

This clonotype was counted ten times or more. The chain is built from TRBV6-6 and TRBJ1-2; TRBD1 might be the D (6 bases). V lost 5 bases to trimming and J lost 13 bases, with 17 bases between them. The CDR3 runs to 12 residues. The germline CDR1 and CDR2 sequences are MNHNY and SVGAGI (reference sequence). The CDR3 loop reads CASSTTTGLGTF. The CDR3, as DNA: TGTGCCAGCAGTACGACGACAGGACTTGGCACCTTC.

The chain uses TRBV7-3 and TRBJ2-1; a weak D match, TRBD2 (6 bases). The CDR3 sequence is 15 residues long. Trimming stripped 0 bases from V and 3 bases from J, with 9 bases between. Germline-derived CDR1 and CDR2 are SGHTA and FQGTGA. For the CDR3, the DNA is TGTGCCAGCAGCTTAACGGGGGAGGTCTACAATGAGCAGTTCTTC. Amino acid sequence: CASSLTGEVYNEQFF. Looking up the rest from reference TRBV7-3 and TRBJ2-1 gives the full variable domain: GAGVSQTPSNKVTEKGKYVELRCDPISGHTALYWYRQSLGQGPEFLIYFQGTGAADDSGLPNDRFFAVRPEGSVSTLKIQRTERGDSAVYLCASSLTGEVYNEQFFGPGTRLTVL.

V usage is TRBV6-2 or TRBV6-3 and J usage is TRBJ2-5; tentative D call: TRBD2 (6 bases). Germline V gene data show CDR1 as MNHEY and CDR2 as SVGEGT. The CDR3 has 13 amino acids. Trimming took 2 bases from V and 4 from J, leaving 8 bases between them. CDR3 DNA sequence: TGTGCCAGCAGTTACGCAGCGGGAGAGACCCAGTACTTC. Translated: CASSYAAGETQYF.

By sample fraction, this clonotype is large. V gene TRBV4-2 combines with J gene TRBJ2-3, with 8 bases that match TRBD2. This CDR3 contains 18 residues. The V gene end was trimmed by 0 bases and the J gene end by 6 bases; junction bases not matched to a gene: 14. The germline V gene encodes CDR1 LGHNA and CDR2 YNFKEQ. This CDR3 is CASSQDLGTRFGTDTQYF. The CDR3 nucleotides are TGTGCCAGCAGCCAAGATTTGGGGACTAGATTTGGTACGGATACGCAGTATTTT.

The sample holds many counts of this clonotype. The gene calls are TRBV6-7 and TRBJ1-1, with 10 bases identical to TRBD1. TRBV6-7 is an open reading frame whose function is uncertain. The ends lost 4 bases at V and 5 bases at J; junction bases unmatched: 22. The CDR3 runs 20 residues. The CDR3 here is CASSSPISLVDRGGDTEAFF. DNA for the CDR3: TGTGCCAGCAGTTCCCCAATATCTCTGGTGGACAGGGGGGGGGATACTGAAGCTTTCTTT.

The chain joins TRBV9 to TRBJ2-1; 10 positions agree with TRBD2. CDR3 length: 16 amino acids. Trimming removed 0 bases from V and 6 bases from J; junction bases left unmatched: 6. Germline V gene data show CDR1 as SGDLS and CDR2 as YYNGEE. The CDR3, as DNA: TGTGCCAGCAGCGTAGCCCTAGCGGGAGTGTTCAATGAGCAGTTCTTC. Encoded protein: CASSVALAGVFNEQFF.

The sample holds many counts of this clonotype. The chain couples TRBV6-4 to TRBJ1-1; no firm D call. The V and J ends lost 11 bases and 2 bases respectively, with 30 bases between them. Germline-derived CDR1 and CDR2 are MRHNA and SNTAGT. The CDR3 totals 18 residues. The DNA for the CDR3 is TGTGCCTATCACCCCCGGGCAGGATTGATGCGGGAAAACACTGAAGCTTTCTTT. Translation: CAYHPRAGLMRENTEAFF.

By sample fraction, this clonotype is medium-sized. J is TRBJ2-2 and V is TRBV12-5; D not certain. Trimming pared 0 bases from V and 6 bases from J, leaving 11 bases between. Germline CDR1 reads LGHNT; CDR2 reads FRNRAP. The CDR3 loop spans 15 amino acids. The CDR3 DNA is TGTGCTAGTGGTTTGGTAAGAACAGCCGCCGGGGAGCTGTTTTTT. This sequence encodes CASGLVRTAAGELFF.